This T cell receptor beta chain appears in the sequencing data of a study of T cell repertoires in cytomegalovirus infection. Per the germline V gene, CDR1 is MNHEY and CDR2 is SMNVEV (reference sequence). This CDR3 has 15 residues. V lost 5 bases, J lost 2 bases, and 7 bases stayed unmatched. Whole-study findings and limits: Carriers of CMV plus the relevant HLA were identified by cumulative public TCR beta family frequency.

TCRdb analysed the reads with MiXCR anew, one entry per CDR3 protein. The table records about 470,000 distinct CDR3 sequences, roughly 42% of them present only once. This clonotype is a singleton in its sample. The target antigen is unknown. The sequences come from cultured PBMCs, collected from culture after CMV antigen stimulation. The chain is built from TRBV27 and TRBJ2-7; the match to TRBD1 covers 9 bases. This TCR was sampled from a human donor in good health (CMV status not recorded). Some clones in this sample may be carry-over from other donors' samples. This CDR3 reads CASSDGTGSTYEQYF. CDR3 nucleotides: TGTGCCAGCAGTGACGGGACAGGGTCTACCTACGAGCAGTACTTC.